This T cell receptor (beta chain) was captured by sequencing in a study of blood T cell repertoires in COVID-19. Clinical histories supplied by participants themselves formed the basis of cohort assignment. A case of COVID-19 had been met by exposed participants within 2 weeks before study entry. The V end was cut by 6 bases, the J end by 8 bases, with 16 bases between. Germline loops: CDR1 MNHEY, CDR2 SVGEGT. The CDR3 extends over 13 amino acids. Per the original methods: Reference gene primer amplification gave estimated nucleated cell counts. Some clones are missing from TCRdb's copy, which holds only in-frame ones; the method was immunoSEQ multiplex PCR. The D gene and trimming were derived from the DNA, and the V and J assignments and clone size from that table. The sample contains about 260,000 clones, approximately 90% of which appear only once.

What was sequenced was PBMCs or T cells enriched from blood (not recorded which). The chain uses TRBV6-2 or TRBV6-3 and TRBJ1-2, with D possibly being TRBD1 (5 bases). The sequence derives from a man between 35 and 55 years old who had been exposed to COVID-19. The CDR3 DNA reads as TGTGCCAGCAGCAGGACTAGGGGCGGCGGCTACACCTTC. Its translation: CASSRTRGGGYTF.